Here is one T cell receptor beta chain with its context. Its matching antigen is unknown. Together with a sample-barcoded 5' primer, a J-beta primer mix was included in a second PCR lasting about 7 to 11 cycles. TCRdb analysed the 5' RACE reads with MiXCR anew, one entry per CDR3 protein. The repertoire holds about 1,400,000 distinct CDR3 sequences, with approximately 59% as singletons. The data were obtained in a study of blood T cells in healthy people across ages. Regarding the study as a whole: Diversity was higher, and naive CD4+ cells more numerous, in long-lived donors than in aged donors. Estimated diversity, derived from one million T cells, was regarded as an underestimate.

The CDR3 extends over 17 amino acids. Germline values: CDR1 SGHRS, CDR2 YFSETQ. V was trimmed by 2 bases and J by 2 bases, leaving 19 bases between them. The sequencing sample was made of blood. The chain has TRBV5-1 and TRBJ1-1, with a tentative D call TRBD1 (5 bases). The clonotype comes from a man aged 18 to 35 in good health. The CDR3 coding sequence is TGCGCCAGCAGCTTAAGGGTATCCGGGACGGTAAACACTGAAGCTTTCTTT. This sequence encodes CASSLRVSGTVNTEAFF.